This record covers a single T cell receptor (beta chain). Antigen specificity is unknown. This sample was taken from a study of lymphopenia after photon versus proton radiotherapy. The CDR3 spans 16 residues. The germline gives CDR1 SGHAT, CDR2 FQNNGV. Trimming removed 5 bases from V and 10 bases from J; junction bases left unmatched: 8. Study-wide points: After the lymphocyte nadir, photon-treated repertoires showed oligoclonal expansion, especially of CD8+ Temra cells.

Assay: immunoSEQ multiplex PCR; the TCRdb copy retains only in-frame clones and omits some. The sample has approximately 50,000 clones, 83% seen once. This sample comprised peripheral blood, obtained from a patient treated with photon-based radiotherapy. The chain employs TRBV11-2 and TRBJ2-1; 16 bases align to TRBD2. This clonotype originated in a man aged 45 to 65 with gastric cancer. The CDR3 loop reads CASSRGLAGGYGEQFF. The CDR3 DNA reads as TGTGCCAGCAGCCGGGGACTAGCGGGAGGGTATGGGGAGCAGTTCTTC.